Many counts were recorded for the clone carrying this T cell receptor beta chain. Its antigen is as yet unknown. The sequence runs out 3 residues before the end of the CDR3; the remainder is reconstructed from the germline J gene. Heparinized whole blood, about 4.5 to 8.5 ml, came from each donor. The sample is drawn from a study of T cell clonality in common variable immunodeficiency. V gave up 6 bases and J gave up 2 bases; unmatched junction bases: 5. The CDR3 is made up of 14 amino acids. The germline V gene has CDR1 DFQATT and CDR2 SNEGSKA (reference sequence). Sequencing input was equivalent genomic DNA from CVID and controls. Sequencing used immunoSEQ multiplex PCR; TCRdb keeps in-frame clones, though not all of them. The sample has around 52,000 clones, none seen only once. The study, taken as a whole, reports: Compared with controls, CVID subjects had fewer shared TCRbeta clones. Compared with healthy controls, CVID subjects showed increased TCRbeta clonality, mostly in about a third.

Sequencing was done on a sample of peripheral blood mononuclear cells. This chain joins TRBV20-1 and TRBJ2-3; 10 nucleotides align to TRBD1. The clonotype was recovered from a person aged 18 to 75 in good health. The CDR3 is CSATGTGDTDTQYF. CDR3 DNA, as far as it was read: TGCAGTGCGACCGGGACAGGGGACACAGATACG.